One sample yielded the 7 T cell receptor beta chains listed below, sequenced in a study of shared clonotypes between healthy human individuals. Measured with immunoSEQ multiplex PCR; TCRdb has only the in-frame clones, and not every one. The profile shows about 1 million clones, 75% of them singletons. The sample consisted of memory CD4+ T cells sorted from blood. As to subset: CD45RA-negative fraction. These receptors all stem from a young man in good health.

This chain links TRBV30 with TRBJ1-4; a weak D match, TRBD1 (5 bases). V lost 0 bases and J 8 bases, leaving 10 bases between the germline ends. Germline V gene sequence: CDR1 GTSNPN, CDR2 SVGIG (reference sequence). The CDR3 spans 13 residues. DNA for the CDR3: TGTGCCTGGAGTGTACCGACAGTAGAAAAACTGTTTTTT. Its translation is CAWSVPTVEKLFF.

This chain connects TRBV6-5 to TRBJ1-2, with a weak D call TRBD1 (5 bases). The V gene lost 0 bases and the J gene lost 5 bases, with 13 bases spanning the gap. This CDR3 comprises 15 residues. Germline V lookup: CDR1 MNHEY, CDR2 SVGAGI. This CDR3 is CASSYSGTTGYGYTF. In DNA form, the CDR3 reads TGTGCCAGCAGTTACTCGGGGACCACGGGTTATGGCTACACCTTC.

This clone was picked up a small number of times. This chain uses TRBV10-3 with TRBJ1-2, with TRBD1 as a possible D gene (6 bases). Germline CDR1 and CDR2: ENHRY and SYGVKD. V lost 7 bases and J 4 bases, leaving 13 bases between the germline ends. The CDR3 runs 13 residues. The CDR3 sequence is CAITQGDIYGYTF. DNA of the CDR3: TGTGCCATCACACAGGGCGACATCTATGGCTACACCTTC.

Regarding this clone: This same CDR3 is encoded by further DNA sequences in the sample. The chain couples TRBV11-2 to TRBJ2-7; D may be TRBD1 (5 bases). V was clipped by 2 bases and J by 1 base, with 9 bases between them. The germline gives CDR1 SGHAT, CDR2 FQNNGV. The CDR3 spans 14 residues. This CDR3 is CASSLQGASYEQYF. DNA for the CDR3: TGTGCCAGCAGCTTACAAGGGGCATCCTACGAGCAGTACTTC.

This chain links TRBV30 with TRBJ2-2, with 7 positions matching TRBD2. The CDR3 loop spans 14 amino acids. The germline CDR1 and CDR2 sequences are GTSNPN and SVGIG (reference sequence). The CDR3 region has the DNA TGTGCGGAGGGACCAGGGAGGGTCGCCGGGGAGCTGTTTTTT. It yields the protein CAEGPGRVAGELFF.

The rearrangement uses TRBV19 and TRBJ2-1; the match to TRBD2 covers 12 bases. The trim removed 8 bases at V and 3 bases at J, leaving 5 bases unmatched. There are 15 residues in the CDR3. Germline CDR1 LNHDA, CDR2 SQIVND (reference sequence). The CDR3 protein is CASQGLAGFYNEQFF. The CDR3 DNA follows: TGTGCCAGTCAGGGACTAGCGGGTTTCTACAATGAGCAGTTCTTC.

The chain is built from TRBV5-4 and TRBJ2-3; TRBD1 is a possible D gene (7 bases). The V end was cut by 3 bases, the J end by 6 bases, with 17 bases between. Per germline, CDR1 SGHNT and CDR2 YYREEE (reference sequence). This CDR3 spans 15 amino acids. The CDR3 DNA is TGTGCCAGCAGCTCAGCAGGGGGGAATCGGGATACGCAGTATTTT. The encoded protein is CASSSAGGNRDTQYF.